Presented here are 29 T cell receptor beta chains from one specimen sequenced in a study of blood T cell repertoires in COVID-19 (dated by TCRdb to between 2020 and 2021). Library construction relied on the immunoSEQ multiplex PCR assay. TCRdb limited this immuneACCESS table to in-frame rearrangements with V and J called. A share of clones is missing; checked studies link under half to unresolved V genes, and the rest is unexplained. The sample table holds 250,000 to 350,000 clones, of which about nine tenths were seen once. The ten top clones hold approximately 1.2% of the sample. Sequenced sample: PBMCs or T cells enriched from blood (not recorded which). These receptors were obtained from a woman aged 25 to 45 who had recovered from COVID-19.

This rearrangement joins TRBV6-5 to TRBJ1-2; 9 bases are a match to TRBD1. V shed 5 bases, J shed 5 bases, and the junction held 6 bases outside the gene matches. The CDR3 consists of 14 residues. From germline, CDR1 is MNHEY and CDR2 SVGAGI. Written as DNA, the CDR3 is TGTGCCAGCAGTCAGGGACAGGGTCGATATGGCTACACCTTC. Residues: CASSQGQGRYGYTF.

In this sample, this clone turned up once. The chain links TRBV19 to TRBJ2-7; TRBD2 matches 7 bases. The CDR3 consists of 16 residues. Germline CDR1 and CDR2: LNHDA and SQIVND (reference sequence). Trimming cost V 3 bases and J 0 bases; bases outside gene matches: 8. The CDR3 region is CASSISGGLSSYEQYF. DNA of the CDR3: TGTGCCAGTAGTATTTCGGGAGGCCTGAGCTCCTACGAGCAGTACTTC. The full variable domain, rest sourced from reference TRBV19 and TRBJ2-7, is DGGITQSPKYLFRKEGQNVTLSCEQNLNHDAMYWYRQDPGQGLRLIYYSQIVNDFQKGDIAEGYSVSREKKESFPLTVTSAQKNPTAFYLCASSISGGLSSYEQYFGPGTRLTVT.

The V call is TRBV27, the J call TRBJ2-7; D is possibly TRBD2 (6 bases). V lost 8 bases, J lost 0 bases, and 20 bases lay in between. Germline V lookup: CDR1 MNHEY, CDR2 SMNVEV (reference sequence). This CDR3 contains 16 residues. CDR3 region: CASRPWMGLSSYEQYF. The CDR3 DNA reads TGTGCCAGCCGTCCTTGGATGGGACTTTCCTCCTACGAGCAGTACTTC.

The chain combines TRBV27 with TRBJ2-7, with 7 bases aligning to TRBD1. CDR3 length equals 15 residues. The germline gives CDR1 MNHEY, CDR2 SMNVEV (reference sequence). The junction had 7 bases not matched to a gene; V was cut back by 5 bases and J by 0 bases. CDR3 DNA: TGTGCCAGCAGTGCCAGGGACAGTAACTCCTACGAGCAGTACTTC. Its translation is CASSARDSNSYEQYF.

This clone was seen once. The V and J genes are TRBV10-3 and TRBJ2-5; 10 bases map to TRBD1. This CDR3 is built from 16 residues. V lost 3 bases, J lost 4 bases, and 8 bases stayed unmatched. Germline V CDR1 and CDR2: ENHRY, SYGVKD. The CDR3 region is CAISDRDRGIRETQYF. As DNA, the CDR3 is TGTGCCATCAGTGACCGGGACAGGGGAATCCGAGAGACCCAGTACTTC.

The chain recombines TRBV5-6 with TRBJ1-3; D uncertain. Looked up from germline, CDR1 is SGHDT and CDR2 is YYEEEE. The CDR3 spans 15 residues. Trimming left V 0 bases short and J 0 bases short, with 7 bases between. Here the CDR3 DNA reads TGTGCCAGCAGCTTGGGAGCCGTCTCTGGAAACACCATATATTTT. Amino acids: CASSLGAVSGNTIYF.

The V gene is TRBV18, the J gene TRBJ1-1; D possibly corresponds to TRBD1 (5 bases). Germline V gene sequence: CDR1 KGHSH, CDR2 LQKENI. Trimming took 6 bases from V and 0 from J, leaving 20 bases between them. The CDR3 runs 17 residues. The CDR3 coding sequence is TGTGCCAGCTCCCCTTACATAGGACAAATAATGAACACTGAAGCTTTCTTT. The encoded protein is CASSPYIGQIMNTEAFF. The variable domain in full, with the rest retrieved from reference TRBV18 and TRBJ1-1, is NAGVMQNPRHLVRRRGQEARLRCSPMKGHSHVYWYRQLPEEGLKFMVYLQKENIIDESGMPKERFSAEFPKEGPSILRIQQVVRGDSAAYFCASSPYIGQIMNTEAFFGQGTRLTVV.

Worth noting for this clone: Other DNA variants within this sample encode the same CDR3. The chain recombines TRBV5-1 with TRBJ2-7; TRBD2 matches 7 bases. The V segment lost 4 bases and the J segment 4 bases; nucleotides outside the gene matches: 5. Germline CDR1 and CDR2: SGHRS and YFSETQ. The CDR3 runs to 13 residues. The CDR3 DNA is TGCGCCAGCAGCCCCGGACTAGGTTACGAGCAGTACTTC. Protein product: CASSPGLGYEQYF.

J is TRBJ1-4 and V is TRBV19, with D possibly TRBD1 on 5 matching bases. Germline V gene data show CDR1 as LNHDA and CDR2 as SQIVND (reference sequence). V dropped 9 bases and J dropped 4 bases, with 15 bases sitting between them. This CDR3 contains 14 residues. Here the CDR3 DNA reads TGTGCCAGCCGCCGACAGACGGGTAATGAAAAACTGTTTTTT. Translated: CASRRQTGNEKLFF.

The J gene is TRBJ2-6, the V gene TRBV4-1; possibly TRBD1 for D (5 bases). The V and J ends lost 0 bases and 0 bases respectively, with 6 bases between them. The CDR3 totals 16 residues. CDR1 is MGHRA, CDR2 YSYEKL, per germline. Written as DNA, the CDR3 is TGCGCCAGCAGCCAAGATCAGGGCTCTGGGGCCAACGTCCTGACTTTC. This translates into CASSQDQGSGANVLTF.

V usage is TRBV5-1 and J usage is TRBJ1-2; D is ambiguous. CDR3 length: 15 amino acids. V was trimmed by 0 bases and J by 4 bases, leaving 13 bases between them. Germline CDR1 is SGHRS and CDR2 is YFSETQ. The DNA of the CDR3 is TGCGCCAGCAGCTTGGCCGGAGGAGGGCCCTATGGCTACACCTTC. Amino acid sequence: CASSLAGGGPYGYTF.

This clone has just one count. The V and J genes are TRBV30 and TRBJ1-6; 7 nucleotides line up with TRBD1. Per germline, CDR1 GTSNPN and CDR2 SVGIG (reference sequence). V dropped 1 base and J dropped 10; count of bases not matched to a gene: 7. This CDR3 has 14 amino acids. The CDR3 protein is CAWSAGGSLSPLHF. DNA of the CDR3: TGTGCCTGGAGTGCAGGGGGGTCTTTATCACCCCTCCACTTT.

The rearrangement links TRBV14 to TRBJ2-5; a weak D match, TRBD2 (6 bases). The V gene lost 2 bases and the J gene lost 1 base, with 14 bases spanning the gap. CDR3 size: 16 residues. Germline CDR1 is SGHDN and CDR2 is FVKESK. This CDR3 reads CASSQPEGSPQETQYF. The CDR3, as DNA: TGTGCCAGCAGCCAACCGGAGGGGAGCCCCCAAGAGACCCAGTACTTC.

The gene calls are TRBV28 and TRBJ1-2, with D possibly TRBD1 on 5 matching bases. Trimming removed 1 base at V and 5 bases at J, with 14 bases between. Germline CDR1 and CDR2: MDHEN and SYDVKM. The CDR3 sequence is 15 residues long. Here the CDR3 reads CASSLFDSEVYGYTF. CDR3 in DNA: TGTGCCAGCAGTTTATTTGACAGCGAAGTGTATGGCTACACCTTC.

This chain connects TRBV18 to TRBJ2-6, with 8 bases fitting TRBD1. The CDR3 consists of 17 residues. Trimming cost V 3 bases and J 2 bases; bases outside gene matches: 6. CDR1 and CDR2 (germline): KGHSH, LQKENI. The DNA of the CDR3 is TGTGCCAGCTCACCTCCAGGGGGCCAGCCTGGGGCCAACGTCCTGACTTTC. Protein sequence: CASSPPGGQPGANVLTF. Drawing the rest from reference TRBV18 and TRBJ2-6, the complete variable domain is NAGVMQNPRHLVRRRGQEARLRCSPMKGHSHVYWYRQLPEEGLKFMVYLQKENIIDESGMPKERFSAEFPKEGPSILRIQQVVRGDSAAYFCASSPPGGQPGANVLTFGAGSRLTVL.

CDR3: CASSVRGLDNSPLHF. CDR3 sequence (DNA): TGTGCCAGCAGCGTACGGGGACTAGATAATTCACCCCTCCACTTT. V usage is TRBV5-5 and J usage is TRBJ1-6; the D gene is possibly TRBD1 (5 bases). Germline V gives CDR1 SGHKS, CDR2 YYEKEE (reference sequence). This CDR3 is built from 15 residues. Trimming left V 4 bases short and J 5 bases short, with 13 bases between.

The rearrangement links TRBV28 to TRBJ1-6; 9 bases map to TRBD1. This CDR3 is 18 amino acids long. CDR1 and CDR2 (germline): MDHEN, SYDVKM. With 1 base clipped from V and 6 bases from J, the junction kept 10 bases outside the gene matches. The DNA for the CDR3 is TGTGCCAGCAGTTTATCCTCCGGGACAGGGCCCATTAATTCACCCCTCCACTTT. Protein product: CASSLSSGTGPINSPLHF.

The J gene is TRBJ2-7, the V gene TRBV6-2 or TRBV6-3, with 7 bases aligning to TRBD2. CDR1 is MNHEY and CDR2 is SVGEGT in the germline V gene. V lost 2 bases to trimming and J lost 2 bases; unmatched junction nucleotides: 3. The CDR3 sequence is 14 residues long. CDR3 in DNA: TGTGCCAGCAGTTACGTGGCGGGAGCCTACGAGCAGTACTTC. Translation gives CASSYVAGAYEQYF.

The J gene is TRBJ2-3, the V gene TRBV11-2; D remains unclear. The CDR3 length is 13 residues. The V end was cut by 1 base, the J end by 4 bases, with 6 bases between. Germline-derived CDR1 and CDR2 are SGHAT and FQNNGV. In DNA, the CDR3 is TGTGCCAGCAGCTTAGCTGGGCCAGATACGCAGTATTTT. This translates into CASSLAGPDTQYF.

CDR3 residues: CASGSGFGGAEAFF. CDR3 in DNA: TGTGCTAGTGGTTCGGGGTTTGGAGGGGCTGAAGCTTTCTTT. The gene calls are TRBV12-5 and TRBJ1-1; possible D gene TRBD1, 5 bases. V lost 4 bases and J 6 bases, leaving 15 bases between the germline ends. From germline, CDR1 is LGHNT and CDR2 FRNRAP. The CDR3 length is 14 residues.

The chain recombines TRBV29-1 with TRBJ1-2; D unresolved. Between the trimmed V and J ends, which lost 0 bases and 3 bases, there was a span of 14 bases. Germline CDR1 and CDR2: SQVTM and ANQGSEA. The CDR3 runs 15 residues. The CDR3 DNA sequence: TGCAGCGTTGAAGAAAAGTCCGGACTTGACTATGGCTACACCTTC. It codes for CSVEEKSGLDYGYTF.

This chain links TRBV28 with TRBJ2-7; 7 bases align to TRBD2. This CDR3 is built from 14 residues. The J segment lost 0 bases and the V segment lost 2 bases, leaving 1 base of the junction unmatched. CDR1 is MDHEN, CDR2 SYDVKM, per germline. The CDR3 protein is CASSLAGDSYEQYF. The CDR3 DNA reads as TGTGCCAGCAGTTTAGCGGGAGACTCCTACGAGCAGTACTTC.

The V call is TRBV4-1, the J call TRBJ2-1, with D possibly matching TRBD2 (6 bases). The germline CDR1 and CDR2 sequences are MGHRA and YSYEKL. CDR3 length: 15 residues. Trimming took 4 bases from V and 6 from J, leaving 16 bases between them. CDR3 in DNA: TGCGCCAGCAGCCGGACCGAGGCGGGGAGCAATGAGCAGTTCTTC. Protein sequence: CASSRTEAGSNEQFF.

The rearrangement links TRBV7-9 to TRBJ2-2; tentatively, D is TRBD1 (6 bases). CDR3 length: 15 residues. V lost 2 bases and J 2 bases, leaving 9 bases between the germline ends. Per germline, CDR1 SEHNR and CDR2 FQNEAQ (reference sequence). CDR3 region: CASSLLGANTGELFF. In DNA, the CDR3 is TGTGCCAGCAGCTTACTGGGGGCAAACACCGGGGAGCTGTTTTTT.

This chain joins TRBV4-2 and TRBJ2-7, with 10 bases lining up with TRBD2. CDR3 length equals 15 residues. After removal of 0 bases from V and 6 bases from J, the junction contained 5 bases not matched to a gene. From germline, CDR1 is LGHNA and CDR2 YNFKEQ. The CDR3 nucleotides are TGTGCCAGCAGCCAAGACGGGCTAGCGGGAGTCGAGCAGTACTTC. Translating it yields CASSQDGLAGVEQYF.

Of note for this clone: Within the sample, other DNA sequences also encode this same CDR3. The chain carries TRBV7-2 and TRBJ1-5; D is ambiguous. The CDR3 sequence is 14 residues long. Trimming pared 6 bases from V and 1 base from J, leaving 10 bases between. Germline CDR1 is SGHTA and CDR2 is FQGNSA. The CDR3 bases are TGTGCCAGCAGGGGAGTGAACAGCAATCAGCCCCAGCATTTT. This encodes CASRGVNSNQPQHF.

The rearrangement joins TRBV24-1 to TRBJ2-3; 11 positions agree with TRBD2. V shed 2 bases and J 0 bases; nucleotides not matched to a gene: 0. Germline assignment: CDR1 KGHDR and CDR2 SFDVKD. The length of the CDR3 is 16 residues. The CDR3 reads CATSDWTSGSTDTQYF. DNA for the CDR3: TGTGCCACCAGTGATTGGACTAGCGGGAGCACAGATACGCAGTATTTT.

This clone appeared a single time. This sequence joins TRBV7-2 and TRBJ2-3; no clear D. Per germline, CDR1 SGHTA and CDR2 FQGNSA. The length of the CDR3 is 17 residues. Trimming cost V 4 bases and J 1 base, with 18 bases left between them. The CDR3 bases are TGTGCCAGCAGCTCCATATCCCTAACCTCGGGCACAGATACGCAGTATTTT. Protein sequence: CASSSISLTSGTDTQYF.

The chain couples TRBV9 to TRBJ2-2; 7 bases line up with TRBD2. Germline values: CDR1 SGDLS, CDR2 YYNGEE. The CDR3 loop spans 14 amino acids. The J segment lost 5 bases and the V segment lost 0 bases, leaving 1 base of the junction unmatched. CDR3 in DNA: TGTGCCAGCAGCGTAGCGGGAGGTACCGGGGAGCTGTTTTTT. Protein product: CASSVAGGTGELFF.